This T cell receptor (beta chain) was identified in a study of graft-versus-host responses after intestinal transplantation. For the study at large: Each recipient received anti-thymocyte globulin induction, then tacrolimus and steroids for about 3 years.

For this clone: Its antigen is not known.

CDR3 length: 15 amino acids. V lost 0 bases to trimming and J lost 9 bases, with 17 bases between them. Germline CDR1 is MGHRA and CDR2 is YSYEKL. Study-wide findings and caveats: Some patients had graft-donor T cell macrochimerism. In their allografts, the ratios of graft-versus-host to host-versus-graft T cell clones were high. There were GvH clones found in recipient marrow, and some of them appeared first in ileum or blood. The study associated peak circulating GvH clone levels with early post-transplant HvG declines.

TCRdb's table, derived via immunoSEQ multiplex PCR, lists solely in-frame clones and lacks some. The table has 100,000 to 140,000 clones, about nine tenths seen once. The TCR sequence derives from a human donor who was the organ donor for an intestinal transplant. The specimen comprised unstimulated CD4+ T cells sorted from spleen or lymph node cells, sampled before transplant. The genes are TRBV4-1 and TRBJ2-5; unclear D gene. The CDR3 loop reads CASSQDRFNPGAQYF. CDR3 nucleotide sequence: TGCGCCAGCAGCCAAGATCGATTTAACCCGGGCGCCCAGTACTTC.